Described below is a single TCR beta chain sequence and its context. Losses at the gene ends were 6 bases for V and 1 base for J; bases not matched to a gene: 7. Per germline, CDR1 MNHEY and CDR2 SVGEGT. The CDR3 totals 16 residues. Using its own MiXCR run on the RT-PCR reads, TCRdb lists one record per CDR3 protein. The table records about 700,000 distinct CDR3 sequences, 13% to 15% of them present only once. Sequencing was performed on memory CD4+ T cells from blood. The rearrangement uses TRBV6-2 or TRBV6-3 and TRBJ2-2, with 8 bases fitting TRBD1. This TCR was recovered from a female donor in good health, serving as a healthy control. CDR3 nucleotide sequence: TGTGCCAGCAGACCGTGGACAGGGAAGAACACCGGGGAGCTGTTTTTT. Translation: CASRPWTGKNTGELFF.